This T cell receptor (beta chain) was sequenced during a study of blood T cell repertoires in COVID-19. Looking at the study overall: The United States, Italy and Spain provided the acute and convalescent COVID-19 samples. PBMCs, B-cell-depleted T cells, or T cells were the source of the cDNA or gDNA that made up the material.

CDR3 size: 14 residues. V was clipped by 0 bases and J by 3 bases, with 9 bases between them. Germline assignment: CDR1 SEHNR and CDR2 FQNEAQ (reference sequence). Under the authors' procedure: Estimation of nucleated cell counts relied on the amplification of reference gene primers. Generated by immunoSEQ multiplex PCR, the TCRdb table keeps only in-frame clones and is missing some. The V and J calls and the clone size are those of that table, but D and trimming were determined from the DNA. The sample includes 130,000 to 150,000 clones, 85% of them seen just once. Sequencing was performed on peripheral blood. This sequence joins TRBV7-9 and TRBJ2-7, with D possibly matching TRBD1 (6 bases). The clonotype was recovered from a woman in her thirties or forties with active or convalescent COVID-19. In nucleotides, the CDR3 is TGTGCCAGCAGCTTAGCCGAAGGGGGCTACGAGCAGTACTTC. Amino acid sequence: CASSLAEGGYEQYF. The full variable domain, its missing parts supplied by reference TRBV7-9 and TRBJ2-7, is DTGVSQNPRHKITKRGQNVTFRCDPISEHNRLYWYRQTLGQGPEFLTYFQNEAQLEKSRLLSDRFSAERPKGSFSTLEIQRTEQGDSAMYLCASSLAEGGYEQYFGPGTRLTVT.